Detailed here is one T cell receptor (beta chain). Its antigen is not known. This sample stems from a study of cytomegalovirus exposure and HLA in healthy donors. CDR1 is KGHSY and CDR2 is FQNENV in the germline V gene. The CDR3 is 12 amino acids. The V gene lost 3 bases and the J gene lost 3 bases, with 6 bases spanning the gap. Points from the study as a whole: The study put some 150 TCR beta chains on its list as cytomegalovirus-associated.

PCR amplification relied on 60 Vbeta primers (plus 13 Jbeta primers). Only in-frame clones appear in the TCRdb table, and some are missing; sequencing was by immunoSEQ multiplex PCR. The table for this sample gives about 52,000 clones. The chain links TRBV16 to TRBJ2-7; unclear D gene. The sequenced sample was PBMCs. The clonotype was recovered from a woman in her forties or fifties in good health and CMV-seropositive. The DNA for the CDR3 is TGTGCCAGCAGCCAGGGCTTCTACGAGCAGTACTTC. Encoded protein: CASSQGFYEQYF.